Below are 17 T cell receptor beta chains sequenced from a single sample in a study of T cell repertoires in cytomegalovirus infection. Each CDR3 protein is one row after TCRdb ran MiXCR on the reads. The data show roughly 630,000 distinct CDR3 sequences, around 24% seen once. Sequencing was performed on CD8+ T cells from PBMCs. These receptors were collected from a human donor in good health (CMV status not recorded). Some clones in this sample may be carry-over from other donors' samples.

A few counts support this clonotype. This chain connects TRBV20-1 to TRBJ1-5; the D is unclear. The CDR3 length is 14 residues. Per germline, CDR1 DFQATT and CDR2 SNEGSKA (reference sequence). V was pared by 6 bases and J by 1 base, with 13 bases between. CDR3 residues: CSATEVKSNQPQHF. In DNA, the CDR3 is TGCAGTGCAACAGAAGTAAAAAGCAATCAGCCCCAGCATTTT.

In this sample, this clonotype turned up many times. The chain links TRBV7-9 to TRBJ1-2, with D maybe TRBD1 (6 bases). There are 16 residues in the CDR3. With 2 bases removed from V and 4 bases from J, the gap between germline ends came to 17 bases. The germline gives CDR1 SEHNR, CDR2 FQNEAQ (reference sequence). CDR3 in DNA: TGTGCCAGCAGCTTAATGGAAGAGGGACACATCTATGGCTACACCTTC. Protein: CASSLMEEGHIYGYTF. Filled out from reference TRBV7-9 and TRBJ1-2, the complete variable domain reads DTGVSQNPRHKITKRGQNVTFRCDPISEHNRLYWYRQTLGQGPEFLTYFQNEAQLEKSRLLSDRFSAERPKGSFSTLEIQRTEQGDSAMYLCASSLMEEGHIYGYTFGSGTRLTVV.

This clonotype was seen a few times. CDR3 loop: CSARAGAAGHEQYF. For the CDR3, the DNA is TGCAGTGCTAGGGCAGGGGCCGCAGGCCACGAGCAGTACTTC. The chain recombines TRBV20-1 with TRBJ2-7, with a possible D match to TRBD1 (6 bases). CDR3 length: 14 residues. Germline V gene sequence: CDR1 DFQATT, CDR2 SNEGSKA (reference sequence). V was pared by 3 bases and J by 5 bases, with 17 bases between.

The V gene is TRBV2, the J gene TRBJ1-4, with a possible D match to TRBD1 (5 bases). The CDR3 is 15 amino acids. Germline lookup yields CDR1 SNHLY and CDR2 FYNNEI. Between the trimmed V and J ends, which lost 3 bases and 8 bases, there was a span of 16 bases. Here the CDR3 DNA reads TGTGCCAGCAGTGACCCCAAACGACAGTTAGAAAAACTGTTTTTT. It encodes CASSDPKRQLEKLFF.

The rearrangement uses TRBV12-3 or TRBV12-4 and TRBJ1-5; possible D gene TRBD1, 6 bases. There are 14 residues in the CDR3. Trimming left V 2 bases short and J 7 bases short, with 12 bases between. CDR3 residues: CASSLSPGAQPQHF. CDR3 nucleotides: TGTGCCAGCAGTTTAAGCCCAGGGGCACAGCCCCAGCATTTT.

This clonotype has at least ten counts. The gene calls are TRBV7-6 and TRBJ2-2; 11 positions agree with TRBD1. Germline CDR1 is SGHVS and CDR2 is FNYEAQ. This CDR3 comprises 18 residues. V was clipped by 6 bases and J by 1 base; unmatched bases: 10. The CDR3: CASRPDPGTGGNTGELFF. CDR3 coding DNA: TGTGCCAGCAGACCCGATCCCGGGACAGGGGGGAACACCGGGGAGCTGTTTTTT.

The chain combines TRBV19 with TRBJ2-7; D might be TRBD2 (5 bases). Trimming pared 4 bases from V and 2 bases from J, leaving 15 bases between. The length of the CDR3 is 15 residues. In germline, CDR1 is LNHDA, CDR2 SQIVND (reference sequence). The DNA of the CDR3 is TGTGCCAGTAGTACCGCGGAGGATTCCCCCTACGAGCAGTACTTC. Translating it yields CASSTAEDSPYEQYF. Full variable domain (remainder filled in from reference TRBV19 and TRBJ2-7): DGGITQSPKYLFRKEGQNVTLSCEQNLNHDAMYWYRQDPGQGLRLIYYSQIVNDFQKGDIAEGYSVSREKKESFPLTVTSAQKNPTAFYLCASSTAEDSPYEQYFGPGTRLTVT.

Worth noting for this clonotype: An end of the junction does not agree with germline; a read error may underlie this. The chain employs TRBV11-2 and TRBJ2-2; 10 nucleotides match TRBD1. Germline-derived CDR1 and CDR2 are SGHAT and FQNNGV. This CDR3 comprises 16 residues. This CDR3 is CASSLWTGGNTGELCF. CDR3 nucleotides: TGTGCCAGCAGCTTATGGACAGGGGGGAACACCGGGGAGCTGTGTTTT.

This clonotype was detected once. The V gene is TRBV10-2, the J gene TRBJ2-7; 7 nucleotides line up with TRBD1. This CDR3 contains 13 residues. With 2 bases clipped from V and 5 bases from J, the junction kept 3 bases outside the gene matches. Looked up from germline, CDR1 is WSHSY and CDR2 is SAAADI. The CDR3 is CASSEDRVDEQYF. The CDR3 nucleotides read TGCGCCAGCAGTGAGGACAGGGTGGACGAGCAGTACTTC.

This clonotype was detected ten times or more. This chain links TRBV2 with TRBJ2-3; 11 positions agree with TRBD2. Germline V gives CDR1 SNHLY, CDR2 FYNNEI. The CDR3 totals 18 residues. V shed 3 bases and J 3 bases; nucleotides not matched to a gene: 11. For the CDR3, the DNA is TGTGCCAGCAGTGAGCGGGGCTCGACTAGCGGGGTTACAGATACGCAGTATTTT. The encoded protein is CASSERGSTSGVTDTQYF.

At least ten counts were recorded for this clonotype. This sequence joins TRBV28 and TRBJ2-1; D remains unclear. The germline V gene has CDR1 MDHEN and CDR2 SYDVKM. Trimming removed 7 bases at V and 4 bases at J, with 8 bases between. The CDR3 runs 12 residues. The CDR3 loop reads CASKSGYNEQFF. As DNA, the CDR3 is TGTGCCAGCAAAAGTGGATACAATGAGCAGTTCTTC.

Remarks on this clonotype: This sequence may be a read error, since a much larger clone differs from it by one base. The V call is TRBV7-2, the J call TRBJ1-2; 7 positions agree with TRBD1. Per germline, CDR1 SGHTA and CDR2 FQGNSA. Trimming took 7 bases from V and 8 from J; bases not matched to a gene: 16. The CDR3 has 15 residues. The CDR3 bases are TGTGCCAGCATCACAACATCGGACAGGAGAAGCGGCTACACCTTC. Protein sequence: CASITTSDRRSGYTF.

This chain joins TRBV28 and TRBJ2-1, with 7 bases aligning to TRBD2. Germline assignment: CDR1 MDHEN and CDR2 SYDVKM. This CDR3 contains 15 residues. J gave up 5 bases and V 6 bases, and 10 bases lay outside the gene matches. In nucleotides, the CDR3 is TGTGCCAGCAGCCCCGAGGGAGCGGGACACAATGAGCAGTTCTTC. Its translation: CASSPEGAGHNEQFF.

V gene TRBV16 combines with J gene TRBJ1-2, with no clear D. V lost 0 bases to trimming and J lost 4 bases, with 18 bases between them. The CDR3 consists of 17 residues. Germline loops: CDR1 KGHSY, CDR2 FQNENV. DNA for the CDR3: TGTGCCAGCAGCCAATCCCAGTCAGACACCCTTCTCTATGGCTACACCTTC. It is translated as CASSQSQSDTLLYGYTF. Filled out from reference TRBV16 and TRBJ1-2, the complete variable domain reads GEEVAQTPKHLVRGEGQKAKLYCAPIKGHSYVFWYQQVLKNEFKFLISFQNENVFDETGMPKERFSAKCLPNSPCSLEIQATKLEDSAVYFCASSQSQSDTLLYGYTFGSGTRLTVV.

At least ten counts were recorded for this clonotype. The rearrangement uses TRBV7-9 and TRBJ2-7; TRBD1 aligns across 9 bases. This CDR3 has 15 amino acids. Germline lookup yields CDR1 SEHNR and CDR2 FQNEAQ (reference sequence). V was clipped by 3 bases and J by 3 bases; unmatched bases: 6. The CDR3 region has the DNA TGTGCCAGCAGCTTCCGGGACAGGGACCACTACGAGCAGTACTTC. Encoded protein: CASSFRDRDHYEQYF.

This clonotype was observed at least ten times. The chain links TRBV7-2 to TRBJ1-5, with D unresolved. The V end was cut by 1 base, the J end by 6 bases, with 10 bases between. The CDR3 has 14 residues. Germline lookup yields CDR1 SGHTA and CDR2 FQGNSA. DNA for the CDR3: TGTGCCAGCAGCTTAGAACGAATAAGTCAGCCCCAGCATTTT. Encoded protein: CASSLERISQPQHF.

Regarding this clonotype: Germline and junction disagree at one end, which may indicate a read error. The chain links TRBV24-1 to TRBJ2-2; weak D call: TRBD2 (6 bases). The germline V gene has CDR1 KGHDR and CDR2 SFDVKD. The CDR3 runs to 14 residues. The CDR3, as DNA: TGTGCCACCGGTGAAGGAGGGTACACCGGGGAGCTGTTTTTT. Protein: CATGEGGYTGELFF.